A single sample gave rise to the 18 T cell receptor beta chains below, sequenced in a study of CD8 T cells in Susac syndrome. Roughly 0.45 to 1 ug RNA was reverse transcribed with random hexamers. MiXCR, applied by TCRdb to the immunoSEQ multiplex PCR reads, yields one record per CDR3 protein. The sample contains roughly 80,000 distinct CDR3 sequences, around 94% of which appear only once. What was sequenced was CD8+ T cells from PBMCs. These receptors were taken from a human donor with Susac syndrome.

V is TRBV5-1 and J is TRBJ1-1; D is possibly TRBD1 (6 bases). The CDR3 loop spans 16 amino acids. Trimming pared 0 bases from V and 1 base from J, leaving 13 bases between. The germline V gene encodes CDR1 SGHRS and CDR2 YFSETQ. The CDR3 here is CASSLAADRRNTEAFF. The CDR3 DNA follows: TGCGCCAGCAGCTTGGCCGCAGACAGGAGGAACACTGAAGCTTTCTTT. The full variable domain, rest sourced from reference TRBV5-1 and TRBJ1-1, is KAGVTQTPRYLIKTRGQQVTLSCSPISGHRSVSWYQQTPGQGLQFLFEYFSETQRNKGNFPGRFSGRQFSNSRSEMNVSTLELGDSALYLCASSLAADRRNTEAFFGQGTRLTVV.

The sample holds a few counts of this clonotype. The rearrangement joins TRBV7-9 to TRBJ2-1, with D maybe TRBD2 (5 bases). Per germline, CDR1 SEHNR and CDR2 FQNEAQ (reference sequence). The V and J ends lost 6 bases and 6 bases respectively, with 9 bases between them. The CDR3 contains 12 residues. The CDR3 sequence is CASSLGSNEQFF. Here the CDR3 DNA reads TGTGCCAGCAGTTTGGGGAGCAATGAGCAGTTCTTC.

The chain employs TRBV7-8 and TRBJ1-1; possibly TRBD1 for D (6 bases). Germline assignment: CDR1 SGHVS and CDR2 FQNEAQ. There are 12 residues in the CDR3. V lost 0 bases, J lost 11 bases, and 10 bases lay in between. CDR3 DNA: TGTGCCAGCAGCTTAGCTTCCCAGGGGGCTTTCTTT. Translation: CASSLASQGAFF. The complete variable domain, with remaining parts taken from reference TRBV7-8 and TRBJ1-1, reads GAGVSQSPRYKVAKRGQDVALRCDPISGHVSLFWYQQALGQGPEFLTYFQNEAQLDKSGLPSDRFFAERPEGSVSTLKIQRTQQEDSAVYLCASSLASQGAFFGQGTRLTVV.

The chain uses TRBV29-1 and TRBJ2-1; TRBD2 matches 16 bases. Germline CDR1 is SQVTM and CDR2 is ANQGSEA. The J segment lost 7 bases and the V segment lost 3 bases, leaving 9 bases of the junction unmatched. CDR3 size: 17 residues. CDR3 protein: CSVEGTSGGARYNEQFF. DNA for the CDR3: TGCAGCGTTGAGGGGACTAGCGGGGGGGCTCGGTATAATGAGCAGTTCTTC.

This clonotype was observed once. The V call is TRBV7-9, the J call TRBJ2-5; D gene unclear. The ends were cut back, 1 base at V and 5 bases at J, with 14 bases in the middle. The CDR3 spans 15 residues. CDR1 and CDR2 (germline): SEHNR, FQNEAQ (reference sequence). The CDR3 loop is CASSLGPLQMETQYF. DNA of the CDR3: TGTGCCAGCAGCTTAGGACCCCTCCAAATGGAGACCCAGTACTTC.

The V gene is TRBV6-5, the J gene TRBJ1-6, with TRBD1 identical over 7 bases. The CDR3 spans 13 residues. The germline V gene encodes CDR1 MNHEY and CDR2 SVGAGI. V shed 2 bases and J 12 bases; nucleotides not matched to a gene: 4. CDR3 protein: CASSYGTAGPLHF. CDR3 bases: TGTGCCAGCAGTTACGGGACAGCTGGACCCCTCCACTTT.

This chain joins TRBV14 and TRBJ2-7, with unresolved D. Trimming took 1 base from V and 3 from J, leaving 4 bases between them. Germline V gene sequence: CDR1 SGHDN, CDR2 FVKESK. CDR3 length: 12 residues. The CDR3 bases are TGTGCCAGCAGCCAAGTCGTCTACGAGCAGTACTTC. It is translated as CASSQVVYEQYF.

The chain recombines TRBV5-1 with TRBJ1-1; a possible D gene is TRBD1 (5 bases). V lost 7 bases, J lost 0 bases, and 7 bases lay in between. In germline, CDR1 is SGHRS, CDR2 YFSETQ. This CDR3 has 12 residues. The CDR3 is CASGRVNTEAFF. The CDR3 DNA reads TGCGCCAGCGGCAGGGTGAACACTGAAGCTTTCTTT.

This chain connects TRBV7-8 to TRBJ2-3; the match to TRBD2 covers 8 bases. Germline V lookup: CDR1 SGHVS, CDR2 FQNEAQ. The CDR3 spans 17 residues. Losses at the gene ends were 1 base for V and 6 bases for J; bases not matched to a gene: 12. CDR3: CASSLVDRGGNSDTQYF. The CDR3 bases are TGTGCCAGCAGCTTAGTGGATCGGGGGGGCAATTCGGATACGCAGTATTTT.

This clonotype was seen just once. CDR3 residues: CASVHRDRGEKLFF. Written as DNA, the CDR3 is TGTGCCAGCGTCCACCGGGACAGGGGAGAAAAACTGTTTTTT. The V call is TRBV2, the J call TRBJ1-4; TRBD1 aligns across 10 bases. Trimming at V came to 8 bases and at J to 8 bases, leaving 8 bases not matched to a gene. In germline, CDR1 is SNHLY, CDR2 FYNNEI. The CDR3 length is 14 residues.

The chain uses TRBV28 and TRBJ1-2; D gene ambiguous. The CDR3 is 17 residues long. The germline gives CDR1 MDHEN, CDR2 SYDVKM. The ends were cut back, 5 bases at V and 0 bases at J, with 19 bases in the middle. The CDR3 region has the DNA TGTGCCAGCAGTCCAACCCCCCTCCCATCAGCTAACTATGGCTACACCTTC. Residues: CASSPTPLPSANYGYTF.

This chain uses TRBV5-1 with TRBJ2-7; 11 bases are a match to TRBD1. CDR3 length equals 17 residues. J was trimmed by 2 bases and V by 1 base; bases with no gene match: 8. Germline V gene data show CDR1 as SGHRS and CDR2 as YFSETQ. The CDR3 sequence is CASSLNPQDRGPYEQYF. The CDR3 nucleotides read TGCGCCAGCAGCTTGAACCCCCAGGACAGGGGGCCCTACGAGCAGTACTTC.

The chain combines TRBV5-1 with TRBJ2-2, with D hard to call. V lost 5 bases and J 5 bases, leaving 4 bases between the germline ends. Per the germline V gene, CDR1 is SGHRS and CDR2 is YFSETQ. The CDR3 has 11 amino acids. CDR3 bases: TGCGCCAGCAGACGTACCGGGGAGCTGTTTTTT. This codes for CASRRTGELFF. The whole variable domain, filled in from reference TRBV5-1 and TRBJ2-2, reads KAGVTQTPRYLIKTRGQQVTLSCSPISGHRSVSWYQQTPGQGLQFLFEYFSETQRNKGNFPGRFSGRQFSNSRSEMNVSTLELGDSALYLCASRRTGELFFGEGSRLTVL.

This clonotype has only a few counts. J is TRBJ1-5 and V is TRBV5-5; the D gene is possibly TRBD1 (5 bases). V gave up 0 bases and J gave up 2 bases, with 9 bases separating them. CDR1 and CDR2 from the germline V gene are SGHKS and YYEKEE (reference sequence). There are 15 residues in the CDR3. CDR3 in amino acids: CASSLARGGNQPQHF. As DNA, the CDR3 is TGTGCCAGCAGCTTGGCCCGGGGGGGCAATCAGCCCCAGCATTTT.

The chain recombines TRBV14 with TRBJ2-2; 9 bases are shared with TRBD2. The germline V gene has CDR1 SGHDN and CDR2 FVKESK. The length of the CDR3 is 17 residues. Losses at the gene ends were 4 bases for V and 6 bases for J; bases not matched to a gene: 12. The CDR3 here is CASSLSTARGRAGELFF. The CDR3 region has the DNA TGTGCCAGCAGCCTGTCGACAGCCCGCGGGAGGGCCGGGGAGCTGTTTTTT.

The chain joins TRBV4-1 to TRBJ2-1; D not certain. Germline values: CDR1 MGHRA, CDR2 YSYEKL. This CDR3 region has 16 residues. V shed 0 bases and J shed 1 base, with 10 bases lying between them. CDR3 residues: CASSQEGFGSYNEQFF. The CDR3 DNA reads TGCGCCAGCAGCCAAGAGGGTTTTGGGTCCTACAATGAGCAGTTCTTC.

This clonotype came up once. V usage is TRBV9 and J usage is TRBJ1-2, with D perhaps matching TRBD1 (6 bases). The CDR3 is 13 residues long. V lost 7 bases and J 3 bases, leaving 13 bases between the germline ends. Germline V gives CDR1 SGDLS, CDR2 YYNGEE. The CDR3 here is CASSRRQDYGYTF. As DNA, the CDR3 is TGTGCCAGCTCTCGGAGACAGGACTATGGCTACACCTTC.

This clonotype has a handful of counts. One junction end disagrees with the germline gene, perhaps due to a read error. The chain is built from TRBV20-1 and TRBJ2-7, with 12 bases fitting TRBD2. Looked up from germline, CDR1 is DFQATT and CDR2 is SNEGSKA (reference sequence). This CDR3 has 14 amino acids. DNA for the CDR3: TGCAGTGCTGGAGTACTAGCGGGGGGCTACGAGCAGTATTTC. Protein product: CSAGVLAGGYEQYF.